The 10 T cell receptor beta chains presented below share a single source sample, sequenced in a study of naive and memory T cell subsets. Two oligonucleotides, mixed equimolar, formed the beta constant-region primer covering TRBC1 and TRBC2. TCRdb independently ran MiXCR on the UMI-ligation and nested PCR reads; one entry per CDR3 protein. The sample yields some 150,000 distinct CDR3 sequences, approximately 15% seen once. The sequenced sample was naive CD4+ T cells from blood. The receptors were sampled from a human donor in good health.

The CDR3 reads CASSSHGRASGRATDTQYF. The DNA for the CDR3 is TGTGCCAGCAGTTCCCATGGCCGGGCTAGCGGGAGGGCAACAGATACGCAGTATTTT. The chain employs TRBV12-3 or TRBV12-4 and TRBJ2-3, with TRBD2 matching over 12 bases. With 4 bases clipped from V and 3 bases from J, the junction kept 14 bases outside the gene matches. The CDR3 is made up of 19 amino acids.

This CDR3 reads CSARDDQREPDEQFF. CDR3 in DNA: TGCAGTGCTAGAGATGACCAGCGGGAGCCCGATGAGCAGTTCTTC. This rearrangement joins TRBV20-1 to TRBJ2-1, with 8 nucleotides matching TRBD2. Germline CDR1 is DFQATT and CDR2 is SNEGSKA (reference sequence). V was pared by 0 bases and J by 8 bases, with 9 bases of the junction left unmatched. This CDR3 has 15 residues.

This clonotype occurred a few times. CDR3 in amino acids: CASSYSLTQFF. DNA of the CDR3: TGTGCCAGCAGTTACTCGCTGACCCAGTTCTTC. The chain recombines TRBV6-2 or TRBV6-3 with TRBJ2-1; D gene uncertain. Germline values: CDR1 MNHEY, CDR2 SVGEGT. The CDR3 contains 11 residues. V shed 0 bases and J shed 13 bases, with 7 bases lying between them.

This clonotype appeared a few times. Written as DNA, the CDR3 is TGTGCCAGCAGTGACCGCGACAGGGCGGTGGGTCTCAATGAGCAGTTCTTC. This gives the protein CASSDRDRAVGLNEQFF. This chain joins TRBV2 and TRBJ2-1, with TRBD1 matching over 7 bases. CDR3 size: 17 residues. The ends lost 3 bases at V and 6 bases at J; junction bases unmatched: 14. The V gene's germline CDR1 is SNHLY and CDR2 FYNNEI.

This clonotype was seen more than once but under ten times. The CDR3 region has the DNA TGCAGCGTTGAAACCGGGACTTCCAGCACCGGGGAGCTGTTTTTT. Amino acid sequence: CSVETGTSSTGELFF. The rearrangement links TRBV29-1 to TRBJ2-2; TRBD2 is a possible D gene (6 bases). The V end was cut by 2 bases, the J end by 4 bases, with 14 bases between. The CDR3 extends over 15 amino acids. Germline values: CDR1 SQVTM, CDR2 ANQGSEA.

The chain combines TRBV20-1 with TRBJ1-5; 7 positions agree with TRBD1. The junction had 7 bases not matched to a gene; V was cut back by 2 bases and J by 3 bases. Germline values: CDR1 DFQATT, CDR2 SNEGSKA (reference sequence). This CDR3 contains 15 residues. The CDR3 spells CSARSTGNDNQPQHF. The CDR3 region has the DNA TGCAGTGCTAGATCGACAGGGAACGACAATCAGCCCCAGCATTTT.

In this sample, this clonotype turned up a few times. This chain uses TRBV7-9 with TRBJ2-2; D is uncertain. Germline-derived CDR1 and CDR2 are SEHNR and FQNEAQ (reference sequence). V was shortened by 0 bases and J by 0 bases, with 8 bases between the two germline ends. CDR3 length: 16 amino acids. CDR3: CASSLAAVTNTGELFF. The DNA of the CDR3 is TGTGCCAGCAGCTTAGCAGCAGTTACGAACACCGGGGAGCTGTTTTTT.

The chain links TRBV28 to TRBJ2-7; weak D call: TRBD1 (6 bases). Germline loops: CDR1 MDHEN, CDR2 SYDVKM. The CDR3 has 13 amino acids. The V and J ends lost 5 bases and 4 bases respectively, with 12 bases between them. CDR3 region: CASSVPDRYEQYF. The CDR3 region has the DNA TGTGCCAGCAGTGTACCAGACAGGTACGAGCAGTACTTC. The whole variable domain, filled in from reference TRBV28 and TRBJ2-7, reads DVKVTQSSRYLVKRTGEKVFLECVQDMDHENMFWYRQDPGLGLRLIYFSYDVKMKEKGDIPEGYSVSREKKERFSLILESASTNQTSMYLCASSVPDRYEQYFGPGTRLTVT.

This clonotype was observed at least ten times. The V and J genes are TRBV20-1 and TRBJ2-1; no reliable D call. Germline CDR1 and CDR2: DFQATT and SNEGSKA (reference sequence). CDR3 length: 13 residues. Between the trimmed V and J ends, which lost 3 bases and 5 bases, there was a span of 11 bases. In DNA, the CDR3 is TGCAGTGCTAGGTGGCAGGCTCACAATGAGCAGTTCTTC. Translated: CSARWQAHNEQFF.

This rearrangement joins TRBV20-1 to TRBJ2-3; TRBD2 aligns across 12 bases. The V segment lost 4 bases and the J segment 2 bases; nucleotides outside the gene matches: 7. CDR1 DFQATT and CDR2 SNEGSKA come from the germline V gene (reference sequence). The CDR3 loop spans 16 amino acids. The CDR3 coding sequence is TGCAGTGCTACCCGATCTAGCGGGAGGGCCACAGATACGCAGTATTTT. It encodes CSATRSSGRATDTQYF.